Following are 4 T cell receptor beta chains from one sample sequenced in a study of PD-1 blockade in classical Hodgkin lymphoma. Relapse after autologous stem cell transplantation occurred in every patient, and brentuximab vedotin exposure varied. Generated by immunoSEQ multiplex PCR, the TCRdb table keeps only in-frame clones and is missing some. The table has tens of thousands of clones, more than 85% seen once. This material consisted of peripheral blood mononuclear cells (PBMCs), taken at baseline. The receptor set was obtained from a human donor with classical Hodgkin lymphoma.

The rearrangement links TRBV30 to TRBJ1-5, with TRBD1 matching 9 bases. The CDR3 runs to 13 residues. Germline V CDR1 and CDR2: GTSNPN, SVGIG (reference sequence). After removal of 5 bases from V and 1 base from J, the junction contained 0 bases not matched to a gene. In DNA, the CDR3 is TGTGCCTGGGGACAGGGGAGCAATCAGCCCCAGCATTTT. Translated: CAWGQGSNQPQHF.

V usage is TRBV9 and J usage is TRBJ2-2; D uncertain. V shed 3 bases and J shed 2 bases, with 26 bases lying between them. CDR1 is SGDLS and CDR2 is YYNGEE in the germline V gene. This CDR3 contains 20 residues. The CDR3 region has the DNA TGTGCCAGCAGCGGGATGGACCGGCCATACCATACTATCAACACCGGGGAGCTGTTTTTT. Translation gives CASSGMDRPYHTINTGELFF.

This clone appeared a single time. The V and J genes are TRBV4-3 and TRBJ2-1; maybe TRBD1 (6 bases). CDR3 length: 19 residues. Germline V gives CDR1 LGHNA, CDR2 YSLEER. Trimming took off 1 base at V and 4 bases at J, with 23 bases between the two ends. The CDR3 nucleotides are TGCGCCAGCAGCCAAGTATTAGGGGGTTTGCCAAAGGGGTACAATGAGCAGTTCTTC. It codes for CASSQVLGGLPKGYNEQFF.

The V gene is TRBV10-1, the J gene TRBJ2-4; D unclear. The V gene lost 3 bases and the J gene lost 3 bases, with 12 bases spanning the gap. From germline, CDR1 is WNHNN and CDR2 SYGVQD (reference sequence). The CDR3 runs to 15 residues. In DNA form, the CDR3 reads TGCGCCAGCAGTGATTACAGACCCAACAAAAACATTCAGTACTTC. This codes for CASSDYRPNKNIQYF.